The present entry profiles one T cell receptor (beta chain) with its context. The antigen is not known. The CDR3 end falls 3 residues outside the read, so it is completed with the germline J gene. Distinct nucleotide sequences in the sample also encode this CDR3. The CDR3 length is 15 residues. Losses at the gene ends were 7 bases for V and 1 base for J; bases not matched to a gene: 4. Germline-derived CDR1 and CDR2 are MNHEY and SVGEGT. The data belong to a study of T cells in women clearing cervical HPV infection. Measured with immunoSEQ multiplex PCR; TCRdb has only the in-frame clones, and not every one. The sample totals 20,000 to 25,000 clones. Study-wide points: Cases carried less TRBV6-7 than controls: approximately 0.1% versus 0.16%. It is unknown whether associations predate infection; no effector/memory or HPV-specific sorting.

The sample was blood buffy coat. The chain combines TRBV6-2 or TRBV6-3 with TRBJ1-3, with TRBD1 matching 10 bases. The clonotype was recovered from a woman between 18 and 70 years old with a cervical HPV16 infection that either progressed to CIN3+ or cleared (not recorded which). The covered CDR3 bases are TGTGCCAGCATCCGACAGGGGGCTTCTGGAAACACC. Protein: CASIRQGASGNT. The full CDR3 sequence reads CASIRQGASGNTIYF.